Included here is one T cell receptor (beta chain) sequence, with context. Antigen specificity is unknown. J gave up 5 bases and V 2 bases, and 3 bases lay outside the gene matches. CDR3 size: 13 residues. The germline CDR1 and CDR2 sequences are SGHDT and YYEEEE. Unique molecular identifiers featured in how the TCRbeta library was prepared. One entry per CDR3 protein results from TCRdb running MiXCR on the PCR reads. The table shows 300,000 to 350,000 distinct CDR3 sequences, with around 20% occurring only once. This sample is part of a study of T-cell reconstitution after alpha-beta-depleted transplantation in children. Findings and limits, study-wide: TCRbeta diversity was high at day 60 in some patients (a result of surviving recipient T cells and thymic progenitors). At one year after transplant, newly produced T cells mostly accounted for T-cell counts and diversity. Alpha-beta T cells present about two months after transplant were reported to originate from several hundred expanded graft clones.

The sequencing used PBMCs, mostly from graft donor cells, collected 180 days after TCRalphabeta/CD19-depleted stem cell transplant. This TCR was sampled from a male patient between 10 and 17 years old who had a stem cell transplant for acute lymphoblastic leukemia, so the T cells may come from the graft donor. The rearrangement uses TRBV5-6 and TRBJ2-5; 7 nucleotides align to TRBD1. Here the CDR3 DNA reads TGTGCCAGCAGCTTCGACAGGGCTGAGACCCAGTACTTC. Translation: CASSFDRAETQYF.